A selection of T cell receptor beta chains follows, all from one sample in a study of T cells in localized non-small cell lung cancer. Profiled with immunoSEQ multiplex PCR; TCRdb holds only in-frame clones, not every one. The sample comprises tens of thousands of clones, about four fifths of which are singletons, and roughly 14% rests with the top ten. This sample comprised peripheral blood, obtained before any cancer treatment. The source is a female donor older than 55 with stage I lung adenocarcinoma. CDR3s include the opening cysteine and the closing phenylalanine or tryptophan. Each record gives: J gene, D gene, clone size, V gene, CDR3 protein, CDR3 DNA. D genes are given only for firm matches. Clone size, where shown, is once, few, many, or a class for clones that have expanded.

>TRBJ2-1|-|-|TRBV2
CASSEAVLTVYEQFF
TGTGCCAGCAGTGAAGCGGTTTTAACGGTTTATGAGCAGTTCTTC
>TRBJ1-6|-|-|TRBV6-5
CASRGLGGSPLHF
TGTGCCAGCCGGGGCTTGGGTGGTTCACCCCTCCACTTT
>TRBJ2-7|TRBD1|-|TRBV7-9
CASSFGTGVDEQYF
TGTGCCAGCAGCTTTGGGACAGGAGTTGACGAGCAGTACTTC
>TRBJ1-5|-|-|TRBV7-6
CASSINLDSNQPQHF
TGTGCCAGCAGCATAAATCTAGATAGCAATCAGCCCCAGCATTTT
>TRBJ2-3|-|-|TRBV19
CASTDAGAVDTQYF
TGTGCCAGTACCGACGCAGGGGCGGTGGATACGCAGTATTTT
>TRBJ1-1|TRBD1|-|TRBV2
CASSLAGGGTEAFF
TGTGCCAGCAGCCTAGCAGGGGGGGGCACTGAAGCTTTCTTT
>TRBJ2-5|TRBD2|-|TRBV5-1
CASSETSGRHETQYF
TGCGCCAGCAGTGAGACTAGCGGGAGACACGAGACCCAGTACTTC
>TRBJ1-1|TRBD1|once|TRBV5-1
CASSSVKGGQGNTEAFF
TGCGCCAGCAGCTCTGTTAAGGGAGGACAGGGAAACACTGAAGCTTTCTTT
>TRBJ1-5|-|-|TRBV19
CASSIGTRQPQHF
TGTGCCAGTAGTATTGGAACGAGACAGCCCCAGCATTTT
>TRBJ1-5|TRBD1|-|TRBV6-5
CASSYPFDRADQPQHF
TGTGCCAGCAGTTACCCTTTTGACAGGGCGGATCAGCCCCAGCATTTT
>TRBJ2-3|-|-|TRBV2
CASSDPASTDTQYF
TGTGCCAGCAGTGACCCAGCCAGCACAGATACGCAGTATTTT
>TRBJ2-3|TRBD2|-|TRBV10-3
CAINEAGPTDTQYF
TGTGCCATCAACGAAGCGGGACCCACAGATACGCAGTATTTT
>TRBJ2-1|TRBD2|-|TRBV4-2
CASSQELAGNMGQYNEQFF
TGTGCCAGCAGCCAAGAACTAGCGGGAAACATGGGGCAATACAATGAGCAGTTCTTC
>TRBJ2-3|TRBD2|-|TRBV30
CAWMGGRSADTQYF
TGTGCCTGGATGGGCGGGAGATCCGCAGATACGCAGTATTTT
>TRBJ2-5|-|-|TRBV27
CASSSQGQETQYF
TGTGCCAGCAGTTCACAGGGCCAAGAGACCCAGTACTTC
>TRBJ1-4|-|-|TRBV19
CASKAGPSTNEKLFF
TGTGCCAGTAAGGCAGGACCCTCAACTAATGAAAAACTGTTTTTT
>TRBJ1-6|-|-|TRBV5-1
CASRRGAGSYNSPLHF
TGCGCCAGCCGACGGGGGGCAGGCTCCTATAATTCACCCCTCCACTTT
>TRBJ1-4|TRBD1|-|TRBV9
CASSVDRGPEKLFF
TGTGCCAGCAGCGTAGACAGGGGGCCTGAAAAACTGTTTTTT
>TRBJ2-1|TRBD2|-|TRBV5-8
CASSWSVVSGSHEQFF
TGTGCCAGCAGCTGGTCGGTAGTAAGCGGGAGTCATGAGCAGTTCTTC
>TRBJ1-6|-|-|TRBV6-1
CASSEIRGAYNSPLHF
TGTGCCAGCAGTGAAATTCGGGGAGCCTATAATTCACCCCTCCACTTT
>TRBJ1-1|-|-|TRBV7-2
CASSLAARGGTIRAAEAFF
TGTGCCAGCAGCTTAGCAGCAAGAGGGGGGACTATCAGGGCGGCTGAAGCTTTCTTT
>TRBJ2-3|-|-|TRBV28
CASSFPPTTDTQYF
TGTGCCAGCAGTTTTCCCCCAACCACAGATACGCAGTATTTT
>TRBJ2-1|TRBD2|-|TRBV27
CASRGLAGVNEQFF
TGTGCCAGCAGGGGACTAGCGGGAGTTAATGAGCAGTTCTTC
>TRBJ2-7|TRBD2|-|TRBV10-1
CANPAGTRLYEQYF
TGCGCCAACCCAGCCGGGACTAGGCTCTACGAGCAGTACTTC
>TRBJ2-5|TRBD2|-|TRBV6-1
CASSGASGGQETQYF
TGTGCCAGCAGTGGGGCTAGCGGGGGGCAAGAGACCCAGTACTTC